The sequence of this T cell receptor (beta chain) was determined in a study of human T cells and chemical hapten exposure (dated by TCRdb to about 2021). At the level of the whole study: For sensitization, 2% DPC in acetone was applied to a roughly 2 cm by roughly 2 cm area of upper inner arm skin. Throughout the study period of about 25 weeks, patients also received therapeutic DPC doses to the scalp every week. Patch testing on the upper back used Finn chambers containing 0.01% DPC, with scoring done after 6 days according to International Contact Dermatitis Research Group standards. The patient cohort, mostly female, included alopecia areata with under or over 50% scalp involvement, alopecia totalis and alopecia universalis. Libraries were pooled for sequencing, and per-sample TCR yields varied mainly because of small differences in library volumes within the pool. The study tracked peripheral blood TCR repertoire changes in vivo during primary and secondary sensitization to the hapten diphenylcyclopropenone (DPC) in alopecia patients. Blood samples were taken from patients before sensitization (week 0) and then at 2, 6 and about 24 weeks after DPC sensitization. For TCR sequencing, blood came from 25 to 30 alopecia patients at anywhere from one to four time points (pre-sensitization, 2, 6 and 24 weeks).

Libraries came from RACE. The data were produced on a NextSeq 500. Library preparation attached unique molecular identifiers to individual cDNA molecules for quantitative, reproducible TCR counting. For every blood RNA sample, sequencing covered both the TCR alpha and TCR beta chains. On the study's bioinformatics: The median number of TCRs per sample was 85,000 to 100,000, ranging from roughly 23,224 to 690,600. V, J and CDR3 annotation of the TCR reads was carried out using the Decombinator software suite. To make PS versus PT1 abundance plots, every sample was subsampled to the same number of TCRs (28,000). TCRs were defined as expanded if absent before sensitization and observed at least eight times at the 2-week time point. Starting from the raw public reads, TCRdb applied fastp trimming at Q25, assembled clones with MiXCR and retained in-frame beta chains. Identical CDR3 proteins give one entry, which carries the most common genes and DNA. V and J calls and clone size were set by TCRdb, not the authors. This sample lists approximately 60,000 distinct CDR3 sequences; approximately 9.9% were detected once. The ten top clones hold approximately 2.4% of the sample.

Explained via the paper, the time point label denotes: patch test 3, about 24 weeks after DPC sensitization. The sample's treatment or condition label, in plain terms: therapeutic diphenylcyclopropenone sensitization with weekly scalp DPC. Blood at each patch-test visit was drawn before the patch test was applied. Eligible patients were aged 18 to 70, diagnosed with alopecia, deemed suitable for DPC therapy, and excluded if pregnant. Total RNA was isolated from unfractionated whole blood collected in Tempus Blood RNA tubes. Study-wide conclusions, independent of this receptor: The number of PT1 expanded TCRs positively correlated with patch test score, significant at thresholds 8, 16 and 32 but not 4. DPC sensitization did not change the number of TCRs with a frequency above 1 in 1000, and there was no evidence of changes in global repertoire structure. After repeated subsampling, the strength of the expansion versus patch-test correlation and the threshold at which it became significant changed. Expanded TCRs formed significantly more large CDR3 similarity clusters than pre-sensitization or healthy control sets, consistent with antigen-driven responses. Because all patients had alopecia, a presumed autoimmune disease, the immune response of the patients might differ from that of healthy individuals.

This clonotype came up many times. The clone's antigen remains unknown. Base qualities were left out, and no much larger clone turns up one base away. The cysteine opens and the phenylalanine closes a CDR3 of 15 amino acids. Only the CDR3 DNA is retained, 45 bases long and in frame from the first base. Ends trimmed: V by 5 bases, J by 7 bases; bases unmatched to a gene: 9. The germline V gene gives CDR1 as SGHNT and CDR2 as YENEEA. Rearrangement joined TRBV11-3 to TRBJ2-1, and 9 bases in between align with TRBD1. The sequenced sample was whole blood, obtained in connection with sensitization to the hapten diphenylcyclopropenone (DPC). This TCR was sampled from a woman in her 30s with alopecia areata. Some clones in this sample may be carry-over from other donors' samples. Here the CDR3 is given as CASSPPGTGINEQFF. Here is the DNA: TGTGCCAGCAGCCCCCCCGGGACAGGGATAAATGAGCAGTTCTTC. Joined to the reference TRBV11-3 and TRBJ2-1 proteins, this CDR3 gives the full variable domain: EAGVVQSPRYKIIEKKQPVAFWCNPISGHNTLYWYLQNLGQGPELLIRYENEEAVDDSQLPKDRFSAERLKGVDSTLKIQPAELGDSAVYLCASSPPGTGINEQFFGPGTRLTVL.